This T cell receptor (beta chain) was identified in a study of cytomegalovirus exposure and HLA in healthy donors. Study outcomes and limitations: On later analysis, the bulk of CMV-associated TCR beta chains appeared to be HLA-restricted. Within an earlier analysis, most TCR beta V segments proved productive either about 87% or about 30% of the time.

Those who donated were healthy bone marrow donors. The primer mix had 60 Vbeta and 13 Jbeta primers. Profiling relied on immunoSEQ multiplex PCR, and the TCRdb table lists in-frame clones only, not all of them. The table shows around 120,000 clones, with over 70% occurring only once. This clone was found once. The antigen remains undetermined. The specimen sequenced was PBMCs. This TCR came from a woman between 18 and 29 years old in good health and CMV-seronegative.

DNA for the CDR3: TGCAGCGTGCCATTCGGGTTCGCTGAAGCTTTCTTT. This encodes CSVPFGFAEAFF. The V gene is TRBV29-1, the J gene TRBJ1-1; no definite D call. Trimming stripped 6 bases from V and 6 bases from J, with 14 bases between. The germline gives CDR1 SQVTM, CDR2 ANQGSEA. The CDR3 has 12 amino acids.